The 21 T cell receptor beta chains reported below all come from one sample, sequenced in a study of T cell changes during pregnancy in multiple sclerosis. Repertoires were generated with immunoSEQ multiplex PCR, while TCRdb's copy carries only in-frame clones and drops some. The repertoire includes 95,000 to 150,000 clones, 93% of them detected once, and under 7% sits in the top ten. The specimen comprised peripheral blood, sampled before pregnancy. The source of these receptors is a female donor with multiple sclerosis, enrolled in a pregnancy study.

This sequence joins TRBV19 and TRBJ2-3, with 11 bases lining up with TRBD2. With V trimmed by 5 bases and J by 4 bases, 5 bases remained unmatched. CDR1 is LNHDA and CDR2 is SQIVND in the germline V gene (reference sequence). This CDR3 contains 15 residues. CDR3 in DNA: TGTGCCAGTAGTGATCCGGGACTAGCGGCAGATACGCAGTATTTT. Translated: CASSDPGLAADTQYF.

The gene calls are TRBV28 and TRBJ1-2; 7 positions agree with TRBD1. The J segment lost 5 bases and the V segment lost 6 bases, leaving 9 bases of the junction unmatched. This CDR3 is built from 14 residues. Per the germline V gene, CDR1 is MDHEN and CDR2 is SYDVKM. CDR3 sequence: CASSPPGQNYGYTF. The CDR3 nucleotides read TGTGCCAGCAGCCCGCCGGGACAGAATTATGGCTACACCTTC.

V is TRBV4-2 and J is TRBJ1-2; 8 bases match TRBD1. The CDR3 sequence is 15 residues long. Per the germline V gene, CDR1 is LGHNA and CDR2 is YNFKEQ. V lost 0 bases to trimming and J lost 6 bases; unmatched junction nucleotides: 6. CDR3 region: CASSQDLQGVNGYTF. The CDR3 nucleotides read TGTGCCAGCAGCCAAGATCTACAGGGGGTCAATGGCTACACCTTC.

This sequence joins TRBV27 and TRBJ2-7, with 7 bases that match TRBD2. The germline V gene has CDR1 MNHEY and CDR2 SMNVEV (reference sequence). The junction had 9 bases not matched to a gene; V was cut back by 3 bases and J by 4 bases. The CDR3 has 15 residues. The CDR3: CASSFQAGSGYEQYF. CDR3 in DNA: TGTGCCAGCAGTTTTCAAGCGGGATCGGGGTACGAGCAGTACTTC.

This chain joins TRBV2 and TRBJ2-7; D ambiguous. Trimming cost V 7 bases and J 6 bases, with 19 bases left between them. Germline CDR1 reads SNHLY; CDR2 reads FYNNEI. The CDR3 runs to 14 residues. The CDR3 nucleotides are TGTGCCAGCACCCGAATACTGGGCTTCGCCGAGCAGTACTTC. This encodes CASTRILGFAEQYF.

The chain joins TRBV7-8 to TRBJ1-6; TRBD1 matches 7 bases. V lost 2 bases and J lost 8; bases outside the gene matches: 6. CDR1 and CDR2 (germline): SGHVS, FQNEAQ. This CDR3 is 15 amino acids long. CDR3 amino acids: CASSLKTGWDSPLHF. In DNA form, the CDR3 reads TGTGCCAGCAGCTTAAAGACAGGGTGGGATTCACCCCTCCACTTT.

This chain connects TRBV19 to TRBJ1-1; D gene uncertain. Germline V lookup: CDR1 LNHDA, CDR2 SQIVND (reference sequence). V lost 0 bases, J lost 5 bases, and 13 bases lay in between. CDR3 length: 15 residues. Here the CDR3 reads CASSIDKEGRTEAFF. CDR3 bases: TGTGCCAGTAGTATAGATAAGGAGGGTAGGACTGAAGCTTTCTTT.

The rearrangement links TRBV28 to TRBJ2-3; possible D gene TRBD2, 5 bases. The length of the CDR3 is 14 residues. V gave up 4 bases and J gave up 1 base, with 9 bases separating them. The germline CDR1 and CDR2 sequences are MDHEN and SYDVKM. CDR3 coding DNA: TGTGCCAGCAGTTCCCGGGGAGGCACAGATACGCAGTATTTT. Its translation is CASSSRGGTDTQYF.

The chain joins TRBV7-6 to TRBJ2-2, with 7 bases matching TRBD2. CDR1 and CDR2 (germline): SGHVS, FNYEAQ. The CDR3 runs to 16 residues. V was pared by 2 bases and J by 4 bases, with 7 bases of the junction left unmatched. The CDR3 nucleotides are TGTGCCAGCAGCTTATCTGCGGGAGTCGGCACCGGGGAGCTGTTTTTT. Translated, it gives CASSLSAGVGTGELFF.

The chain couples TRBV5-6 to TRBJ1-2, with D hard to call. The germline V and J ends were trimmed by 6 bases and 1 base, with 16 bases remaining between them. CDR1 is SGHDT, CDR2 YYEEEE, per germline. CDR3 size: 15 residues. The CDR3: CASTRGRVVNYGYTF. The DNA of the CDR3 is TGTGCCAGCACCCGAGGGCGTGTGGTTAACTATGGCTACACCTTC.

The J gene is TRBJ2-6, the V gene TRBV2; D unclear. Germline CDR1 is SNHLY and CDR2 is FYNNEI. The V end was cut by 7 bases, the J end by 2 bases, with 6 bases between. This CDR3 comprises 13 residues. This CDR3 is CASTLPGANVLTF. The CDR3 DNA follows: TGTGCCAGCACCCTACCTGGGGCCAACGTCCTGACTTTC.

About this clone: Other DNA sequences within the sample encode an identical CDR3. The chain recombines TRBV27 with TRBJ2-1; a weak D match, TRBD2 (5 bases). This CDR3 region has 13 residues. The V end was cut by 5 bases, the J end by 8 bases, with 13 bases between. Germline V gene sequence: CDR1 MNHEY, CDR2 SMNVEV (reference sequence). The CDR3 protein is CASSGTGWDEQFF. CDR3 nucleotides: TGTGCCAGCAGTGGCACGGGGTGGGATGAGCAGTTCTTC.

The J gene is TRBJ2-7, the V gene TRBV7-9; TRBD1 might be the D (6 bases). CDR3 length: 14 residues. Germline CDR1 reads SEHNR; CDR2 reads FQNEAQ (reference sequence). V was trimmed by 3 bases and J by 2 bases, leaving 11 bases between them. The CDR3 loop is CASSFGTKTYEQYF. Written as DNA, the CDR3 is TGTGCCAGCAGCTTCGGGACAAAAACCTACGAGCAGTACTTC.

The chain joins TRBV6-5 to TRBJ1-2, with 7 bases fitting TRBD1. Germline CDR1 MNHEY, CDR2 SVGAGI. Trimming cost V 7 bases and J 4 bases; bases outside gene matches: 12. The CDR3 spans 15 residues. The chain's CDR3 is CASTPRQGRGYGYTF. The CDR3 DNA is TGTGCCAGCACCCCAAGACAGGGACGGGGCTATGGCTACACCTTC.

The chain recombines TRBV19 with TRBJ1-2, with 8 bases aligning to TRBD1. The CDR3 has 12 residues. CDR1 LNHDA and CDR2 SQIVND come from the germline V gene (reference sequence). The V and J ends lost 8 bases and 8 bases, in that order; junction bases with no gene match: 7. CDR3 nucleotide sequence: TGTGCCAGTCCAGGACAGGGTCGAGGCTACACCTTC. This translates into CASPGQGRGYTF.

CDR3 loop: CASSQDRGSYEQYF. CDR3 nucleotide sequence: TGCGCCAGCAGCCAAGACAGGGGCTCCTACGAGCAGTACTTC. The rearrangement links TRBV4-1 to TRBJ2-7; a weak D match, TRBD1 (6 bases). From germline, CDR1 is MGHRA and CDR2 YSYEKL. This CDR3 spans 14 amino acids. V gave up 0 bases and J gave up 0 bases, with 6 bases separating them.

V is TRBV29-1 and J is TRBJ1-1, with 7 nucleotides matching TRBD1. V lost 4 bases, J lost 5 bases, and 10 bases stayed unmatched. The CDR3 has 14 amino acids. Germline V gives CDR1 SQVTM, CDR2 ANQGSEA. The CDR3 DNA sequence: TGCAGCGTTGTTAAGGGGGCATACCTTACTGAAGCTTTCTTT. Protein: CSVVKGAYLTEAFF.

V gene TRBV27 combines with J gene TRBJ1-2; 7 bases align to TRBD1. V dropped 3 bases and J dropped 7; count of bases not matched to a gene: 5. The CDR3 is 13 residues long. Looked up from germline, CDR1 is MNHEY and CDR2 is SMNVEV (reference sequence). For the CDR3, the DNA is TGTGCCAGCAGTTTCGAGGGGGCAGGTGGCTACACCTTC. Its translation: CASSFEGAGGYTF.

The chain is built from TRBV19 and TRBJ2-2; TRBD1 matches 8 bases. This CDR3 is 16 amino acids long. V lost 3 bases and J lost 5; bases outside the gene matches: 8. Germline-derived CDR1 and CDR2 are LNHDA and SQIVND (reference sequence). The CDR3 nucleotides read TGTGCCAGTAGTATCTTGACAGGGGCAAAAACCGGGGAGCTGTTTTTT. Its translation is CASSILTGAKTGELFF.

The chain recombines TRBV28 with TRBJ1-1, with 10 bases matching TRBD1. V shed 5 bases and J 0 bases; nucleotides not matched to a gene: 12. Per germline, CDR1 MDHEN and CDR2 SYDVKM. This CDR3 spans 18 amino acids. The CDR3 is CASSPDRQGARMNTEAFF. The CDR3 nucleotides read TGTGCCAGCAGTCCGGATCGACAGGGGGCAAGGATGAACACTGAAGCTTTCTTT.

The chain recombines TRBV9 with TRBJ1-2; 8 bases match TRBD1. V gave up 4 bases and J gave up 6 bases; unmatched junction bases: 8. The length of the CDR3 is 14 residues. Per germline, CDR1 SGDLS and CDR2 YYNGEE. CDR3 sequence reads: CASSPVDRVDGYTF. The CDR3 nucleotides are TGTGCCAGCAGCCCCGTGGACAGGGTGGATGGCTACACCTTC. The full variable domain, rest sourced from reference TRBV9 and TRBJ1-2, is DSGVTQTPKHLITATGQRVTLRCSPRSGDLSVYWYQQSLDQGLQFLIQYYNGEERAKGNILERFSAQQFPDLHSELNLSSLELGDSALYFCASSPVDRVDGYTFGSGTRLTVV.